What follows are 27 T cell receptor beta chains derived from one specimen sequenced in a study of blood T cells in healthy people across ages. Primers used in a second PCR of about 7 to 12 cycles were a sample-barcoded 5' primer and a J-beta primer mix. Using its own MiXCR run on the 5' RACE reads, TCRdb lists one record per CDR3 protein. The repertoire holds about 720,000 distinct CDR3 sequences, about 24% seen once, with roughly 22% in the top ten. Material: blood. These receptors were collected from a man aged 65-85 years in good health.

On this clonotype: The junction departs from the called germline gene at one end, perhaps through a read error. The chain links TRBV7-2 to TRBJ2-1; no clear D. The CDR3 runs 17 residues. From germline, CDR1 is SGHTA and CDR2 FQGNSA. For the CDR3, the DNA is TGCGCCAGCAGCTTAGGCCTCGGACGGCGAAGCCGAAATGAGCAGTTCTTC. The encoded protein is CASSLGLGRRSRNEQFF.

This clonotype was seen a handful of times. The genes are TRBV18 and TRBJ2-1, with D perhaps TRBD1 (5 bases). Per germline, CDR1 KGHSH and CDR2 LQKENI. With 5 bases removed from V and 8 bases from J, the gap between germline ends came to 22 bases. This CDR3 comprises 16 residues. CDR3 protein: CASSSLPQQVSHEQFF. CDR3 DNA sequence: TGTGCCAGCTCATCCCTTCCTCAACAGGTGTCCCATGAGCAGTTCTTC. Together with reference TRBV18 and TRBJ2-1, the CDR3 gives the full variable domain: NAGVMQNPRHLVRRRGQEARLRCSPMKGHSHVYWYRQLPEEGLKFMVYLQKENIIDESGMPKERFSAEFPKEGPSILRIQQVVRGDSAAYFCASSSLPQQVSHEQFFGPGTRLTVL.

This clonotype was detected only a few times. This sequence joins TRBV7-8 and TRBJ2-7; 7 bases match TRBD1. Trimming took 1 base from V and 5 from J; bases not matched to a gene: 11. This CDR3 is built from 16 residues. Per the germline V gene, CDR1 is SGHVS and CDR2 is FQNEAQ. The CDR3 spells CASSLGGQPLGNEQYV. CDR3 DNA: TGTGCCAGCAGCTTAGGGGGACAGCCTCTGGGTAACGAGCAGTACGTC.

This clonotype has just a few counts. The chain uses TRBV20-1 and TRBJ2-5; D gene unclear. The CDR3 has 13 residues. Germline CDR1 reads DFQATT; CDR2 reads SNEGSKA (reference sequence). Deletions cut 4 bases from V and 5 bases from J, with 14 bases between. The CDR3, as DNA: TGCAGTGCTAATCGGGCTATTAGGGAGACCCAGTACTTC. The encoded protein is CSANRAIRETQYF.

The genes are TRBV6-1 and TRBJ1-5; D is uncertain. The CDR3 contains 14 residues. V was trimmed by 6 bases and J by 9 bases, leaving 18 bases between them. Germline loops: CDR1 MNHNS, CDR2 SASEGT. In DNA form, the CDR3 reads TGTGCCAGCAGGGGTACGGACGGTGGCCGGCCCCAGCATTTT. Encoded protein: CASRGTDGGRPQHF.

The chain employs TRBV7-9 and TRBJ2-2, with D hard to call. Trimming removed 1 base from V and 0 bases from J, with 6 bases in between. The CDR3 extends over 15 amino acids. The germline gives CDR1 SEHNR, CDR2 FQNEAQ (reference sequence). In DNA, the CDR3 is TGTGCCAGCAGCTTAGGACCACCGAACACCGGGGAGCTGTTTTTT. This gives the protein CASSLGPPNTGELFF.

J is TRBJ1-4 and V is TRBV7-9; D call uncertain. V gave up 2 bases and J gave up 7 bases, with 8 bases separating them. The CDR3 loop spans 13 amino acids. Germline V gives CDR1 SEHNR, CDR2 FQNEAQ (reference sequence). CDR3 coding DNA: TGTGCCAGCAGCTTATCACCACTTGAAAAACTGTTTTTT. Its translation is CASSLSPLEKLFF.

This clonotype has just a few counts. The chain links TRBV20-1 to TRBJ2-3; 9 bases line up with TRBD2. Germline lookup yields CDR1 DFQATT and CDR2 SNEGSKA (reference sequence). The CDR3 length is 17 residues. V was pared by 6 bases and J by 4 bases, with 17 bases of the junction left unmatched. CDR3 nucleotides: TGCAGTGCCCCAAACGCACTAGCGGGCCCTGGGGCAGATACGCAGTATTTT. It is translated as CSAPNALAGPGADTQYF.

The V and J genes are TRBV10-3 and TRBJ2-3; D may be TRBD2 (5 bases). Trimming removed 2 bases at V and 1 base at J, with 13 bases between. Germline CDR1 and CDR2: ENHRY and SYGVKD. The CDR3 is 16 residues long. Here the CDR3 reads CAISEAAAGRTDTQYF. The DNA for the CDR3 is TGTGCCATCAGTGAGGCGGCGGCGGGCCGCACAGATACGCAGTATTTT.

The chain is built from TRBV5-1 and TRBJ2-4; D tentatively reads TRBD1 or TRBD2 (5 bases each). The CDR3 spans 14 residues. Deletions cut 3 bases from V and 5 bases from J, with 12 bases between. Germline assignment: CDR1 SGHRS and CDR2 YFSETQ. The CDR3 coding sequence is TGCGCCAGCAGCTGGGGGTATACGGAAAACATTCAGTACTTC. Translating gives CASSWGYTENIQYF.

This clonotype was seen only a few times. The chain carries TRBV7-8 and TRBJ1-6; D unresolved. The CDR3 contains 15 residues. Trimming took 1 base from V and 14 from J, leaving 18 bases between them. Germline CDR1 reads SGHVS; CDR2 reads FQNEAQ. The CDR3 sequence: CASSLEGRGVSSLHF. The CDR3 DNA reads TGTGCCAGCAGCTTAGAAGGGCGCGGGGTTAGTTCCCTCCACTTT.

CDR3 region: CATTYTEGVNTGELFF. CDR3 nucleotides: TGTGCCACCACCTACACTGAGGGTGTAAACACCGGGGAGCTGTTTTTT. V and J are TRBV19 and TRBJ2-2, with D tentatively TRBD2 (5 bases). The CDR3 is 16 residues long. Looked up from germline, CDR1 is LNHDA and CDR2 is SQIVND (reference sequence). Trimming shortened V by 10 bases and J by 2 bases, and 20 bases separated the two germline ends. Variable domain in full (rest from reference TRBV19 and TRBJ2-2): DGGITQSPKYLFRKEGQNVTLSCEQNLNHDAMYWYRQDPGQGLRLIYYSQIVNDFQKGDIAEGYSVSREKKESFPLTVTSAQKNPTAFYLCATTYTEGVNTGELFFGEGSRLTVL.

The chain uses TRBV6-1 and TRBJ2-5; D uncertain. The CDR3 sequence is 11 residues long. Per the germline V gene, CDR1 is MNHNS and CDR2 is SASEGT. Trimming pared 3 bases from V and 7 bases from J, leaving 6 bases between. The DNA of the CDR3 is TGTGCCAGCAGTGACGGTGGGACCCAGTACTTC. Protein: CASSDGGTQYF.

This clonotype was observed a handful of times. The rearrangement links TRBV7-9 to TRBJ1-1, with D unclear. Trimming pared 7 bases from V and 8 bases from J, leaving 11 bases between. Per germline, CDR1 SEHNR and CDR2 FQNEAQ (reference sequence). The CDR3 loop spans 11 amino acids. The CDR3 spells CASNAGSEAFF. The CDR3 nucleotides read TGTGCCAGCAACGCCGGGAGCGAAGCTTTCTTT. The full variable domain, its missing parts supplied by reference TRBV7-9 and TRBJ1-1, is DTGVSQNPRHKITKRGQNVTFRCDPISEHNRLYWYRQTLGQGPEFLTYFQNEAQLEKSRLLSDRFSAERPKGSFSTLEIQRTEQGDSAMYLCASNAGSEAFFGQGTRLTVV.

This clonotype was seen more than once but under ten times. The chain uses TRBV2 and TRBJ2-5, with 9 bases aligning to TRBD1. The J call is in doubt because the DNA end fits TRBJ2-1 better. The CDR3 runs 16 residues. From germline, CDR1 is SNHLY and CDR2 FYNNEI. The CDR3 coding sequence is TGTGCCAGCAGACAGACAGGGGGTTCAATGGGGAATGAGCAGTTCTTC. Translated, it gives CASRQTGGSMGNEQFF.

This CDR3 reads CASSVNWERTPRTNQPQHF. The DNA of the CDR3 is TGTGCCAGCTCCGTTAATTGGGAAAGGACACCACGAACAAATCAGCCCCAGCATTTT. V usage is TRBV12-3 or TRBV12-4 and J usage is TRBJ1-5; D is perhaps TRBD1 (5 bases). This CDR3 spans 19 amino acids. Trimming pared 8 bases from V and 4 bases from J, leaving 30 bases between.

The chain links TRBV18 to TRBJ1-4, with unresolved D. V was shortened by 4 bases and J by 0 bases, with 12 bases between the two germline ends. This CDR3 has 16 amino acids. Germline values: CDR1 KGHSH, CDR2 LQKENI. In DNA form, the CDR3 reads TGTGCCAGCTCACTCACTGCCGGTGCAACTAATGAAAAACTGTTTTTT. Protein product: CASSLTAGATNEKLFF.

Only a few counts were recorded for this clonotype. V and J are TRBV6-5 and TRBJ2-3; tentatively, D is TRBD2 (6 bases). The V and J ends lost 6 bases and 3 bases respectively, with 22 bases between them. The CDR3 is 17 residues long. Germline lookup yields CDR1 MNHEY and CDR2 SVGAGI. CDR3 nucleotide sequence: TGTGCCAGCAGCCTTACCCGACTAGGGGCCACGACAGATACGCAGTATTTT. Amino acids: CASSLTRLGATTDTQYF.

CDR3 sequence: CASSLGVRSNQPQHF. As DNA, the CDR3 is TGTGCCAGCAGCTTGGGGGTGAGGAGCAATCAGCCCCAGCATTTT. V is TRBV5-5 and J is TRBJ1-5; D is unresolved. CDR1 is SGHKS, CDR2 YYEKEE, per germline (reference sequence). The CDR3 consists of 15 residues. The V end was cut by 0 bases, the J end by 1 base, with 8 bases between.

This chain links TRBV5-5 with TRBJ1-1; 7 bases match TRBD1. Germline V gene data show CDR1 as SGHKS and CDR2 as YYEKEE (reference sequence). Trimming at V came to 4 bases and at J to 1 base, leaving 7 bases not matched to a gene. The CDR3 is 15 amino acids. CDR3 amino acids: CASSGGRGENTEAFF. The CDR3 DNA reads as TGTGCCAGCAGCGGGGGCAGGGGGGAGAACACTGAAGCTTTCTTT. The full variable domain, with the rest looked up from reference TRBV5-5 and TRBJ1-1, is DAGVTQSPTHLIKTRGQQVTLRCSPISGHKSVSWYQQVLGQGPQFIFQYYEKEERGRGNFPDRFSARQFPNYSSELNVNALLLGDSALYLCASSGGRGENTEAFFGQGTRLTVV.

This clonotype was seen many times. The V gene is TRBV7-2, the J gene TRBJ2-3; unclear D gene. Deletions cut 0 bases from V and 0 bases from J, with 7 bases between. Germline loops: CDR1 SGHTA, CDR2 FQGNSA. CDR3 size: 15 residues. The CDR3 region has the DNA TGTGCCAGCAGCTTAGCGGGGATTAGCACAGATACGCAGTATTTT. It specifies CASSLAGISTDTQYF.

This clonotype was observed a single time. This rearrangement joins TRBV20-1 to TRBJ2-5, with D possibly being TRBD2 (7 bases). Germline loops: CDR1 DFQATT, CDR2 SNEGSKA (reference sequence). This CDR3 has 14 residues. V lost 5 bases to trimming and J lost 2 bases, with 15 bases between them. The CDR3 DNA is TGCAGTGCTGGGGAGGGGGGGGCACAAGAGACCCAGTACTTC. Its translation: CSAGEGGAQETQYF.

Notes on this clonotype: Germline and junction disagree at one end, which may indicate a read error. This chain connects TRBV12-3 or TRBV12-4 to TRBJ2-1; D is perhaps TRBD1 or TRBD2 (5 bases each). CDR3 length equals 15 residues. This CDR3 reads CACAGTGWKGNKQFF. DNA of the CDR3: TGTGCCTGTGCCGGGACCGGATGGAAGGGCAATAAGCAGTTCTTC.

The chain joins TRBV7-8 to TRBJ1-1; D is uncertain. Trimming took off 0 bases at V and 6 bases at J, with 5 bases between the two ends. The germline V gene encodes CDR1 SGHVS and CDR2 FQNEAQ. CDR3 length equals 12 residues. CDR3 sequence (DNA): TGTGCCAGCAGCTTAGCGTGGTCTGAAGCTTTCTTT. It codes for CASSLAWSEAFF.

The chain employs TRBV28 and TRBJ1-2; D remains unclear. V was shortened by 2 bases and J by 3 bases, with 7 bases between the two germline ends. There are 13 residues in the CDR3. Germline V gene data show CDR1 as MDHEN and CDR2 as SYDVKM. Here the CDR3 reads CASSLKEYYGYTF. Here the CDR3 DNA reads TGTGCCAGCAGTTTAAAGGAGTACTATGGCTACACCTTC.

J is TRBJ1-2 and V is TRBV24-1, with D perhaps matching TRBD1 (5 bases). Trimming stripped 7 bases from V and 2 bases from J, with 19 bases between. The V gene's germline CDR1 is KGHDR and CDR2 SFDVKD. CDR3 length equals 16 residues. CDR3 nucleotides: TGTGCCACCAGGGGTACAGGAAAGGGTTTCAACTATGGCTACACCTTC. Protein sequence: CATRGTGKGFNYGYTF.

This chain connects TRBV12-3 or TRBV12-4 to TRBJ2-5; no clear D gene. Near its end, the DNA agrees better with TRBJ2-7, so the J call may be wrong. CDR3 length: 13 amino acids. Written as DNA, the CDR3 is TGTGCCAGCAGCTCGTATAAGGGCGCCGAGCAGTACGTC. It codes for CASSSYKGAEQYV.